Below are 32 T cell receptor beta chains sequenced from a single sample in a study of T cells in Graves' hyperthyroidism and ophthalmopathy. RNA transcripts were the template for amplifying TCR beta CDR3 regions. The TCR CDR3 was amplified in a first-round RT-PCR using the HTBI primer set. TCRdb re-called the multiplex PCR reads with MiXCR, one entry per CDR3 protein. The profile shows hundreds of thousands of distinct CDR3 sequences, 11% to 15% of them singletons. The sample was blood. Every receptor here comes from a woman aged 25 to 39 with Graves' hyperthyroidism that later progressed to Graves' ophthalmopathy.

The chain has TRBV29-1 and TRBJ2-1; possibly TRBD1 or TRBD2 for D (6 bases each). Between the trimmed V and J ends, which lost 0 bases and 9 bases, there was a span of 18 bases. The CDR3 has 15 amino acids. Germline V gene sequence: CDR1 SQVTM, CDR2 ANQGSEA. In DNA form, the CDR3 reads TGCAGCGTTGAAGATCAACGAGGTAGGGGGGCTGAGCAGTTCTTC. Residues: CSVEDQRGRGAEQFF.

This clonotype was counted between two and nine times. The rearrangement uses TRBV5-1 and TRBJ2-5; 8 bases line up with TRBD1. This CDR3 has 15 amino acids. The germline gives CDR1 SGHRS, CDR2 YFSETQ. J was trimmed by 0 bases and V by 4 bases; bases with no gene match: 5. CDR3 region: CASSTGTGYQETQYF. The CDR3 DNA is TGCGCCAGCAGCACGGGGACAGGTTACCAAGAGACCCAGTACTTC.

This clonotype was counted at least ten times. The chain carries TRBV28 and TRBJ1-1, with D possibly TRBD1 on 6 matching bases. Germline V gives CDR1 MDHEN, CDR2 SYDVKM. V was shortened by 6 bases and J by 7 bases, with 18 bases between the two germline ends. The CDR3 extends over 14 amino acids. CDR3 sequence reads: CASSPRGGALEAFF. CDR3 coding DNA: TGTGCCAGCAGCCCCCGGGGGGGGGCCCTTGAAGCTTTCTTT.

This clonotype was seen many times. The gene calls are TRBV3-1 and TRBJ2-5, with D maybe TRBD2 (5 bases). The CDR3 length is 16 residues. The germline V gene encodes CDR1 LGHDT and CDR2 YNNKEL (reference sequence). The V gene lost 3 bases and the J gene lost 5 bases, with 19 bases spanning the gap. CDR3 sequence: CASSQTTEPTGETQYF. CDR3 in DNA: TGTGCCAGCAGCCAGACGACGGAACCAACGGGGGAGACCCAGTACTTC.

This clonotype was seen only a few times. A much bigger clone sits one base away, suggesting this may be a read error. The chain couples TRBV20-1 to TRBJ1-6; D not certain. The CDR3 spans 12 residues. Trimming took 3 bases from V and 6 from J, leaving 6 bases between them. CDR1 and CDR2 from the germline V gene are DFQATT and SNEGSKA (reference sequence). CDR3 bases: TGCAGTGCTAGGCGGGGTAATTCACCCCTCCACTTT. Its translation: CSARRGNSPLHF.

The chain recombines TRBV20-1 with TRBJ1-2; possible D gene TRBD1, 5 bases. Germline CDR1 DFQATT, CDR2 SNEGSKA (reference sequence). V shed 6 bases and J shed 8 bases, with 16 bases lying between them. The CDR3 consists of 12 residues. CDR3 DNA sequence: TGCAGTGCCGAGAAGGGGCTAACCGGCTACACCTTC. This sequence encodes CSAEKGLTGYTF.

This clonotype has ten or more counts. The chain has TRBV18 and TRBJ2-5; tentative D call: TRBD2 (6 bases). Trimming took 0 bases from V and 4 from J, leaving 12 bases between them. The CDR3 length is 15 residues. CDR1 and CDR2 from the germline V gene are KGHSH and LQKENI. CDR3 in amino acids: CASSPPSQAGETQYF. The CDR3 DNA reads TGTGCCAGCTCACCACCGTCCCAAGCGGGAGAGACCCAGTACTTC.

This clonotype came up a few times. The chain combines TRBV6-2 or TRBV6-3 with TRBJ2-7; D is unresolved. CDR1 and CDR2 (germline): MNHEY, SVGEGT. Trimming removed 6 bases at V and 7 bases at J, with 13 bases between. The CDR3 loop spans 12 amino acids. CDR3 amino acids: CASRDFWGEQYF. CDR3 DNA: TGTGCCAGCAGAGACTTCTGGGGTGAGCAGTACTTC.

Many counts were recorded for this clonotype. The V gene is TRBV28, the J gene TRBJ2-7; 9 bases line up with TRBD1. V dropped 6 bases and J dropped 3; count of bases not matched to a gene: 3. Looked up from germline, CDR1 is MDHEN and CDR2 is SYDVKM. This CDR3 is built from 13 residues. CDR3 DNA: TGTGCCAGCAGGCCGGGACAGGGCTACGAGCAGTACTTC. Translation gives CASRPGQGYEQYF.

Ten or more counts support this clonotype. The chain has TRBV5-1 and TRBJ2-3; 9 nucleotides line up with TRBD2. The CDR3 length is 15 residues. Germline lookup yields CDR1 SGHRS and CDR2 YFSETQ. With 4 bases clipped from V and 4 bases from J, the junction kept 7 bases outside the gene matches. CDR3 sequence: CASSPEREVADTQYF. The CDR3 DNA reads TGCGCCAGCAGCCCAGAGCGGGAGGTGGCAGATACGCAGTATTTT.

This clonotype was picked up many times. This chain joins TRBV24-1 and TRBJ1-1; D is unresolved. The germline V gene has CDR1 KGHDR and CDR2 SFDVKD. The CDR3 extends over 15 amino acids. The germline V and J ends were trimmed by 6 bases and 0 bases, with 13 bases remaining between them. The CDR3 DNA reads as TGTGCCACCAGTCAAACGGGAGCCTTGAACACTGAAGCTTTCTTT. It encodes CATSQTGALNTEAFF.

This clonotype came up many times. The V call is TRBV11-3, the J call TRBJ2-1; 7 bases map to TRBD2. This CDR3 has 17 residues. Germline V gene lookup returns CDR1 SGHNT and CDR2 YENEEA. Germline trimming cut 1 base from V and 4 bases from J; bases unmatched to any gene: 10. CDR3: CASSLVGLAEGYNEQFF. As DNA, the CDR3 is TGTGCCAGCAGCTTAGTAGGGCTAGCGGAGGGGTACAATGAGCAGTTCTTC. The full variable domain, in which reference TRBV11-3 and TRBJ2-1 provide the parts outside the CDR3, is EAGVVQSPRYKIIEKKQPVAFWCNPISGHNTLYWYLQNLGQGPELLIRYENEEAVDDSQLPKDRFSAERLKGVDSTLKIQPAELGDSAVYLCASSLVGLAEGYNEQFFGPGTRLTVL.

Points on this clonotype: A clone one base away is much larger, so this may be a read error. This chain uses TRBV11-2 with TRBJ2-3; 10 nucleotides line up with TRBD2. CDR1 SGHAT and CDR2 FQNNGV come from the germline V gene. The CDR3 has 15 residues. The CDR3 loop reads CARSLSGRAADTQYF. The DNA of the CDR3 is TGTGCCCGCAGCTTAAGCGGGAGGGCAGCCGATACGCAGTATTTT.

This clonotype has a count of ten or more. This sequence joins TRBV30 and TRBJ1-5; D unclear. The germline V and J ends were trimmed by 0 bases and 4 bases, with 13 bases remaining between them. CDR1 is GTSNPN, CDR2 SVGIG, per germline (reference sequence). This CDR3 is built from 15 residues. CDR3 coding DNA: TGTGCCTGGAGTGTAGGGTGGGCAATAAATCAGCCCCAGCATTTT. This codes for CAWSVGWAINQPQHF.

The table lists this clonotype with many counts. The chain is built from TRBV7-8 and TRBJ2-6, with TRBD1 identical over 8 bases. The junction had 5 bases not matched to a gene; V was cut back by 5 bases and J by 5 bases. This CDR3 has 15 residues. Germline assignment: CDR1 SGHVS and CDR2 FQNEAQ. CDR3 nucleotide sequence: TGTGCCAGCAGCCTGGACAGGGTCCGGGCCAACGTCCTGACTTTC. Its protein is CASSLDRVRANVLTF. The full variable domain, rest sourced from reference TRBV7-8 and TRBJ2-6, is GAGVSQSPRYKVAKRGQDVALRCDPISGHVSLFWYQQALGQGPEFLTYFQNEAQLDKSGLPSDRFFAERPEGSVSTLKIQRTQQEDSAVYLCASSLDRVRANVLTFGAGSRLTVL.

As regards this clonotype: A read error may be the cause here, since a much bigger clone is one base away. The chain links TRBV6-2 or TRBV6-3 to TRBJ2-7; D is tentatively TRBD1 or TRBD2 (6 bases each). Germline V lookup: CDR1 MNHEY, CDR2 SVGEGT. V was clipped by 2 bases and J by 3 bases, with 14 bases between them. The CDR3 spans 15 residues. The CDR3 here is CASSYDDGGGYEQYF. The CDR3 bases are TGTGCCAGCAGTTACGATGACGGAGGGGGCTACGAGCAGTACTTC.

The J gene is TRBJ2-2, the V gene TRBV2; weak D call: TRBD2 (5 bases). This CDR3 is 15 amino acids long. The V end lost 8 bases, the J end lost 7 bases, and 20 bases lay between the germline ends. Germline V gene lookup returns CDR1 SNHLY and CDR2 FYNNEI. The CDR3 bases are TGTGCCAGCCGGCACAGCGGACTCTCTATCGGGGAGCTGTTTTTT. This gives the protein CASRHSGLSIGELFF.

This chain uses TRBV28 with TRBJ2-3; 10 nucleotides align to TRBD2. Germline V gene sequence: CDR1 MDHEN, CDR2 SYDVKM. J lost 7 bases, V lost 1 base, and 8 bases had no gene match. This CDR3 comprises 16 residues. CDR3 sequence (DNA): TGTGCCAGCAGTTTATTGCCTAGCGGGAGTGCGAATACGCAGTATTTT. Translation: CASSLLPSGSANTQYF.

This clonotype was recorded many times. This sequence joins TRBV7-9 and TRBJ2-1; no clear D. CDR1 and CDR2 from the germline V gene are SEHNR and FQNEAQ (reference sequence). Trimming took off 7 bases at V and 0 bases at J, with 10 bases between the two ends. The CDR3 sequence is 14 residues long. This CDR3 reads CASTPPNSYNEQFF. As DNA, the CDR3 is TGTGCCAGCACTCCCCCTAACTCCTACAATGAGCAGTTCTTC. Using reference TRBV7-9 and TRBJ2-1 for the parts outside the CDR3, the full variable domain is DTGVSQNPRHKITKRGQNVTFRCDPISEHNRLYWYRQTLGQGPEFLTYFQNEAQLEKSRLLSDRFSAERPKGSFSTLEIQRTEQGDSAMYLCASTPPNSYNEQFFGPGTRLTVL.

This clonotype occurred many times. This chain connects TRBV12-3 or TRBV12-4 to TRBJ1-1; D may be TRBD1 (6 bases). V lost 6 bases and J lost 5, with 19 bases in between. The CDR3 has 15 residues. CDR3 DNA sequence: TGTGCCAGCAGGCCGGACAAACCTAGGGGGACTGAAGCTTTCTTT. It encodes CASRPDKPRGTEAFF.

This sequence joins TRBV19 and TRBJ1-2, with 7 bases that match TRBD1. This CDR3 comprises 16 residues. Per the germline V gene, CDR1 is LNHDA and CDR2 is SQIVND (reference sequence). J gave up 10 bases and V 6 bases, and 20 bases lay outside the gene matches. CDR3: CASSAGTDLTIGDYTF. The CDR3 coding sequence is TGTGCCAGTAGCGCCGGGACAGACCTAACTATCGGTGACTACACCTTC.

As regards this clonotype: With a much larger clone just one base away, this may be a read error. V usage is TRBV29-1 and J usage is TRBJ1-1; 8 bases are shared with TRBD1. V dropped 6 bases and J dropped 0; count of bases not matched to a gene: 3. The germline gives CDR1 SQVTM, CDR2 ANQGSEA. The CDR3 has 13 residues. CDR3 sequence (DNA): TGCAGCGTCTTGACAGGGGTGAACACTGAAGCTTTCTTT. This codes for CSVLTGVNTEAFF.

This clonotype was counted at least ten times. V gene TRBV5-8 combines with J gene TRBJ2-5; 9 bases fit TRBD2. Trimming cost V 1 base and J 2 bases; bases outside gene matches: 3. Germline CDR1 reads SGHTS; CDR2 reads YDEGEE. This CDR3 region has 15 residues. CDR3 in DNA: TGTGCCAGCAGCTTGACGCTAGCGGGACAAGAGACCCAGTACTTC. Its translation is CASSLTLAGQETQYF.

CDR3 region: CASSVLASSYNEQFF. The CDR3, as DNA: TGTGCCAGCAGCGTACTAGCGTCCTCCTACAATGAGCAGTTCTTC. The chain uses TRBV2 and TRBJ2-1, with 7 bases aligning to TRBD2. This CDR3 spans 15 amino acids. CDR1 is SNHLY, CDR2 FYNNEI, per germline. Trimming took 6 bases from V and 0 from J; bases not matched to a gene: 5.

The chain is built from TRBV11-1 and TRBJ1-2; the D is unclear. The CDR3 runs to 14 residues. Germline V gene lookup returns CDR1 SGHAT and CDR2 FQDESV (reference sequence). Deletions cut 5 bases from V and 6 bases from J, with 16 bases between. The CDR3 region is CASSPSSDSHGYTF. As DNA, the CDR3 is TGTGCCAGCAGCCCGAGTTCCGATTCGCATGGCTACACCTTC.

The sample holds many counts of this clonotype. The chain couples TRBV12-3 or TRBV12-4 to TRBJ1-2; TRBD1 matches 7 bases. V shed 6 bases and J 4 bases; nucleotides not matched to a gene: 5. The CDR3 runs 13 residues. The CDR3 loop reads CASRSGGIYGYTF. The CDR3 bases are TGTGCCAGCAGATCAGGGGGGATCTATGGCTACACCTTC.

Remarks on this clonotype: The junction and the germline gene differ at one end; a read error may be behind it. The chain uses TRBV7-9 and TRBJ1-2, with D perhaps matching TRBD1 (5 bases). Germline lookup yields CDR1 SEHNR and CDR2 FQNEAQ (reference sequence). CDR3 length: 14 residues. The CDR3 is CASILASQGSGYTF. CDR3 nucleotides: TGTGCCAGCATCTTAGCGAGTCAGGGCAGCGGCTACACCTTC.

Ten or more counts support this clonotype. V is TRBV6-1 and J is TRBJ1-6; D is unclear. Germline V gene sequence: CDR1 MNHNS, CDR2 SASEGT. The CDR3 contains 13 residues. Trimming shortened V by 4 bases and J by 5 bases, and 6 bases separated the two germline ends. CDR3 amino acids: CASSVTDNSPLHF. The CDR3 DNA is TGTGCCAGCAGTGTAACGGATAATTCACCCCTCCACTTT.

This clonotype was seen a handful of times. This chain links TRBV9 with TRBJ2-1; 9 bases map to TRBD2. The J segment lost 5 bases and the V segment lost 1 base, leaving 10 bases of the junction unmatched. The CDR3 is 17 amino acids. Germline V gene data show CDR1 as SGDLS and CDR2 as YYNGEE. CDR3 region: CASSVFSRASGDNEQFF. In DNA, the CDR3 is TGTGCCAGCAGCGTATTCAGCCGGGCTAGCGGGGACAATGAGCAGTTCTTC. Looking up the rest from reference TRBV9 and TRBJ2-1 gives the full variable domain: DSGVTQTPKHLITATGQRVTLRCSPRSGDLSVYWYQQSLDQGLQFLIQYYNGEERAKGNILERFSAQQFPDLHSELNLSSLELGDSALYFCASSVFSRASGDNEQFFGPGTRLTVL.

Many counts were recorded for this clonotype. The CDR3 protein is CASSARTGAVGELFF. The DNA of the CDR3 is TGTGCCAGCAGCGCCCGGACAGGGGCGGTCGGGGAGCTGTTTTTT. The J gene is TRBJ2-2, the V gene TRBV7-9, with TRBD1 identical over 9 bases. The CDR3 length is 15 residues. Germline V gene sequence: CDR1 SEHNR, CDR2 FQNEAQ (reference sequence). The V gene end was trimmed by 5 bases and the J gene end by 7 bases; junction bases not matched to a gene: 8.

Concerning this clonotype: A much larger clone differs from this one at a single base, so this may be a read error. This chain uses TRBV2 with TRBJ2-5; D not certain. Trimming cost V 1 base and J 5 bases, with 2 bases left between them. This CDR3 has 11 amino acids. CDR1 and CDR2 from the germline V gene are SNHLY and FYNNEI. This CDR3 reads CASSEDETQYF. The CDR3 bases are TGTGCCAGCAGTGAAGATGAGACCCAGTACTTC.

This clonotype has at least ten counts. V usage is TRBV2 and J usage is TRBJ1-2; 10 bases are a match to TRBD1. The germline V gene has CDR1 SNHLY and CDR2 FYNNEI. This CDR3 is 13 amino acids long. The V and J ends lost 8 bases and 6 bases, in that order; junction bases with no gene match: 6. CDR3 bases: TGTGCCAGCCGGACAGGGGGGGCGGATGGCTACACCTTC. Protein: CASRTGGADGYTF. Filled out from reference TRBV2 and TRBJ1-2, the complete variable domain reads EPEVTQTPSHQVTQMGQEVILRCVPISNHLYFYWYRQILGQKVEFLVSFYNNEISEKSEIFDDQFSVERPDGSNFTLKIRSTKLEDSAMYFCASRTGGADGYTFGSGTRLTVV.